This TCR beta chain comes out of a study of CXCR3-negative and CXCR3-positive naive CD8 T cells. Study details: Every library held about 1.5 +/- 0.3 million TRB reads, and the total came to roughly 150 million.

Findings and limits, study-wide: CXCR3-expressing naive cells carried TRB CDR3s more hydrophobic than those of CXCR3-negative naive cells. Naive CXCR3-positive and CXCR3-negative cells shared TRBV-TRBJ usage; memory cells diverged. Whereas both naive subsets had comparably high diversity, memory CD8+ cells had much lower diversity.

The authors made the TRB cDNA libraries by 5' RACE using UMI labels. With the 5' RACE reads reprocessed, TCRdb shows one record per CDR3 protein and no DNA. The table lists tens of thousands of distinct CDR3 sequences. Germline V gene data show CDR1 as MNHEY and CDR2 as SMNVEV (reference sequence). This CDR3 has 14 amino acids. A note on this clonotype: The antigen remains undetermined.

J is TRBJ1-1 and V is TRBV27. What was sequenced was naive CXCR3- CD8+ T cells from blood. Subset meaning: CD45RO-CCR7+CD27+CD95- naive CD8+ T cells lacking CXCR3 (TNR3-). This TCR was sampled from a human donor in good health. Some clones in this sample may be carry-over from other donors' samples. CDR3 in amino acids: CASSSAQSNTEAFF.